Listed here are 32 T cell receptor beta chains from one sample, sequenced in a study of blood T cell repertoires in COVID-19. Here immunoSEQ multiplex PCR was the method, and the copy in TCRdb shows in-frame clones only, minus some. The data hold about 150,000 clones, with roughly 80% observed a single time. Source material: peripheral blood. The receptors shown here come from a woman of 80 years or more with acute or convalescent COVID-19.

The chain has TRBV6-6 and TRBJ1-1; D gene ambiguous. This CDR3 has 14 residues. Germline CDR1 reads MNHNY; CDR2 reads SVGAGI (reference sequence). V was shortened by 2 bases and J by 0 bases, with 7 bases between the two germline ends. As DNA, the CDR3 is TGTGCCAGCAGTTACGCGAGGATGAACACTGAAGCTTTCTTT. This encodes CASSYARMNTEAFF.

As concerns this clone: The sample carries other DNA sequences with the same CDR3. The chain is built from TRBV19 and TRBJ2-1; 7 bases fit TRBD1. V trimming: 3 bases; J trimming: 7 bases; junction bases outside the gene matches: 3. Germline V CDR1 and CDR2: LNHDA, SQIVND (reference sequence). The CDR3 extends over 13 amino acids. CDR3 region: CASSIDRENEQFF. CDR3 coding DNA: TGTGCCAGTAGTATTGACAGGGAAAATGAGCAGTTCTTC.

The chain links TRBV29-1 to TRBJ2-1; 10 nucleotides line up with TRBD1. The germline CDR1 and CDR2 sequences are SQVTM and ANQGSEA. The CDR3 loop spans 14 amino acids. The trim removed 7 bases at V and 3 bases at J, leaving 6 bases unmatched. The CDR3 reads CSGATGGYYNEQFF. Here the CDR3 DNA reads TGCAGCGGGGCGACAGGGGGCTACTACAATGAGCAGTTCTTC.

This chain links TRBV5-8 with TRBJ1-5; 7 nucleotides align to TRBD1. The CDR3 extends over 15 amino acids. The trim removed 5 bases at V and 0 bases at J, leaving 5 bases unmatched. Germline values: CDR1 SGHTS, CDR2 YDEGEE. This CDR3 is CASSPGQRSNQPQHF. CDR3 nucleotides: TGTGCCAGCAGTCCGGGACAGCGTAGCAATCAGCCCCAGCATTTT.

DNA for the CDR3: TGTGCCAGTACTCCGGGGGGAGGGGGGTATCAGCCCCAGCATTTT. It yields the protein CASTPGGGGYQPQHF. The rearrangement joins TRBV19 to TRBJ1-5, with a possible D match to TRBD1 (6 bases). The CDR3 extends over 15 amino acids. Per germline, CDR1 LNHDA and CDR2 SQIVND (reference sequence). Trimming took 7 bases from V and 5 from J, leaving 18 bases between them.

This sequence joins TRBV6-5 and TRBJ2-1; TRBD2 matches at 13 bases. CDR3 length: 15 amino acids. The trim removed 7 bases at V and 9 bases at J, leaving 9 bases unmatched. Germline V gene lookup returns CDR1 MNHEY and CDR2 SVGAGI. The CDR3 sequence: CASTTSGGARSEQFF. In DNA form, the CDR3 reads TGTGCCAGCACAACTAGCGGGGGGGCCAGGAGTGAGCAGTTCTTC.

This sequence joins TRBV2 and TRBJ2-2, with 7 bases lining up with TRBD1. The CDR3 loop spans 16 amino acids. The junction had 8 bases not matched to a gene; V was cut back by 6 bases and J by 1 base. Germline-derived CDR1 and CDR2 are SNHLY and FYNNEI. The CDR3 spells CASRPRTGENTGELFF. For the CDR3, the DNA is TGTGCCAGCAGGCCTCGGACAGGCGAGAACACCGGGGAGCTGTTTTTT.

This clone showed up just once. This chain connects TRBV5-4 to TRBJ2-2; tentatively, D is TRBD2 (6 bases). Trimming stripped 4 bases from V and 7 bases from J, with 23 bases between. Germline V gives CDR1 SGHNT, CDR2 YYREEE (reference sequence). This CDR3 contains 17 residues. The CDR3 reads CASSDSETRVMGGELFF. In nucleotides, the CDR3 is TGTGCCAGCAGCGATTCCGAGACTAGGGTTATGGGCGGGGAGCTGTTTTTT.

J is TRBJ1-1 and V is TRBV21-1; the listed D gene, TRBD1, was not tested against the DNA. TRBV21-1 is a recognized pseudogene. This CDR3 contains 16 residues. The CDR3 sequence: CASSWGRGFLDTEAFF. DNA for the CDR3: TGTGCCAGCAGCTGGGGCAGGGGGTTTTTAGACACTGAAGCTTTCTTT.

This clone came up a few times. Relative to the germline gene, one junction end is altered; a read error may explain this. This chain uses TRBV5-4 with TRBJ2-7, with 9 positions matching TRBD1. Germline CDR1 is SGHNT and CDR2 is YYREEE (reference sequence). The CDR3 totals 15 residues. Here the CDR3 DNA reads TGTGCCAGCAGCACAGGGACAGGGAACTCCCACGAGCAGTACTTC. Amino acids: CASSTGTGNSHEQYF.

The chain couples TRBV3-1 (or the pseudogene TRBV3-2) to TRBJ1-1, with D unresolved. The CDR3 totals 17 residues. Looked up from germline, CDR1 is LGHDT and CDR2 is YNNKEL (reference sequence). Trimming left V 1 base short and J 2 bases short, with 17 bases between. In DNA form, the CDR3 reads TGTGCCAGCAGCCAAGTGCTCCTCGCGGGCTCAAACACTGAAGCTTTCTTT. Amino acids: CASSQVLLAGSNTEAFF.

In nucleotides, the CDR3 is TGTGCCAGCAGTGAAGGAGGGTTTAATGAAAAACTGTTTTTT. Its protein is CASSEGGFNEKLFF. The chain joins TRBV6-1 to TRBJ1-4; D unresolved. Germline CDR1 is MNHNS and CDR2 is SASEGT. This CDR3 spans 14 amino acids. With 1 base removed from V and 4 bases from J, the gap between germline ends came to 7 bases.

The V and J genes are TRBV7-9 and TRBJ1-4; 10 bases are a match to TRBD1. The CDR3 consists of 15 residues. Per germline, CDR1 SEHNR and CDR2 FQNEAQ (reference sequence). V was pared by 5 bases and J by 15 bases, with 15 bases of the junction left unmatched. CDR3 sequence (DNA): TGTGCCAGCAGCCCCTCCGGGACAGGGGAGGGGAAAGTGTTTTTT. Its translation is CASSPSGTGEGKVFF.

The gene calls are TRBV19 and TRBJ1-1; tentative D call: TRBD1 (6 bases). The germline V and J ends were trimmed by 9 bases and 6 bases, with 17 bases remaining between them. The germline gives CDR1 LNHDA, CDR2 SQIVND (reference sequence). CDR3 length equals 13 residues. The chain's CDR3 is CARQGPRLPEAFF. The CDR3 coding sequence is TGTGCCAGACAGGGACCTCGGCTCCCTGAAGCTTTCTTT. Supplemented by reference TRBV19 and TRBJ1-1, the full variable domain reads DGGITQSPKYLFRKEGQNVTLSCEQNLNHDAMYWYRQDPGQGLRLIYYSQIVNDFQKGDIAEGYSVSREKKESFPLTVTSAQKNPTAFYLCARQGPRLPEAFFGQGTRLTVV.

This chain connects TRBV29-1 to TRBJ1-1, with 8 nucleotides matching TRBD1. The germline gives CDR1 SQVTM, CDR2 ANQGSEA. The CDR3 runs to 13 residues. J gave up 0 bases and V 6 bases, and 3 bases lay outside the gene matches. The CDR3 loop is CSVATGVNTEAFF. In DNA form, the CDR3 reads TGCAGCGTAGCGACAGGGGTGAACACTGAAGCTTTCTTT.

This clone was observed a handful of times. The genes are TRBV11-3 and TRBJ2-1; D not resolved. The CDR3 length is 14 residues. The germline V gene has CDR1 SGHNT and CDR2 YENEEA. Trimming removed 2 bases from V and 5 bases from J, with 10 bases in between. This CDR3 is CASSLRVGNNEQFF. CDR3 nucleotides: TGTGCCAGCAGCTTAAGAGTGGGCAACAATGAGCAGTTCTTC. The whole variable domain, filled in from reference TRBV11-3 and TRBJ2-1, reads EAGVVQSPRYKIIEKKQPVAFWCNPISGHNTLYWYLQNLGQGPELLIRYENEEAVDDSQLPKDRFSAERLKGVDSTLKIQPAELGDSAVYLCASSLRVGNNEQFFGPGTRLTVL.

This chain connects TRBV11-2 to TRBJ2-7; D not certain. Trimming cost V 3 bases and J 4 bases, with 13 bases left between them. The germline V gene has CDR1 SGHAT and CDR2 FQNNGV. The CDR3 has 14 amino acids. The CDR3 DNA reads TGTGCCAGCAGCTTTTCCGACTCCACATACGAGCAGTACTTC. Translated, it gives CASSFSDSTYEQYF.

This clone was seen a single time. CDR3: CAIRRTLMNTEAFF. The CDR3 nucleotides read TGTGCCATCAGAAGGACATTGATGAACACTGAAGCTTTCTTT. The chain recombines TRBV10-3 with TRBJ1-1, with a possible D match to TRBD1 (5 bases). The CDR3 is 14 residues long. Trimming shortened V by 6 bases and J by 0 bases, and 11 bases separated the two germline ends. Germline assignment: CDR1 ENHRY and CDR2 SYGVKD.

The chain is built from TRBV5-1 and TRBJ1-6; TRBD1 agrees at 7 bases. V trimming: 0 bases; J trimming: 10 bases; junction bases outside the gene matches: 4. In germline, CDR1 is SGHRS, CDR2 YFSETQ. This CDR3 region has 14 residues. CDR3 DNA sequence: TGCGCCAGCAGCTTGGGGCAGGGGGAATCACCCCTCCACTTT. It translates to CASSLGQGESPLHF.

The genes are TRBV7-2 and TRBJ1-6; D perhaps matches TRBD1 (6 bases). The V end was cut by 0 bases, the J end by 7 bases, with 16 bases between. CDR3 length equals 17 residues. Per the germline V gene, CDR1 is SGHTA and CDR2 is FQGNSA. CDR3 sequence (DNA): TGTGCCAGCAGCTTAGCTCGGCTAGGACAGATCAATTCACCCCTCCACTTT. This gives the protein CASSLARLGQINSPLHF. Using reference TRBV7-2 and TRBJ1-6 for the parts outside the CDR3, the full variable domain is GAGVSQSPSNKVTEKGKDVELRCDPISGHTALYWYRQSLGQGLEFLIYFQGNSAPDKSGLPSDRFSAERTGGSVSTLTIQRTQQEDSAVYLCASSLARLGQINSPLHFGNGTRLTVT.

The rearrangement links TRBV24-1 to TRBJ2-1; 8 positions match TRBD2. The CDR3 is made up of 16 amino acids. Trimming cost V 3 bases and J 4 bases; bases outside gene matches: 7. CDR1 is KGHDR, CDR2 SFDVKD, per germline. The CDR3 loop reads CATSDRGGGIYNEQFF. Written as DNA, the CDR3 is TGTGCCACCAGTGATCGGGGCGGGGGGATATACAATGAGCAGTTCTTC.

The chain joins TRBV2 to TRBJ2-2; TRBD2 matches at 10 bases. Germline CDR1 and CDR2: SNHLY and FYNNEI. Trimming took 4 bases from V and 5 from J; bases not matched to a gene: 4. The CDR3 sequence is 15 residues long. CDR3 sequence reads: CASSVIAGGTGELFF. CDR3 DNA sequence: TGTGCCAGCAGTGTGATAGCGGGAGGAACCGGGGAGCTGTTTTTT.

The rearrangement uses TRBV19 and TRBJ1-5; D not resolved. The germline V gene has CDR1 LNHDA and CDR2 SQIVND (reference sequence). Trimming took 3 bases from V and 3 from J, leaving 18 bases between them. The CDR3 totals 17 residues. CDR3 in amino acids: CASSIRGSSAYNQPQHF. In nucleotides, the CDR3 is TGTGCCAGTAGTATTAGAGGGTCTTCGGCTTACAATCAGCCCCAGCATTTT.

The chain has TRBV5-5 and TRBJ1-2; D is uncertain. The V gene lost 4 bases and the J gene lost 2 bases, with 12 bases spanning the gap. This CDR3 comprises 14 residues. Germline lookup yields CDR1 SGHKS and CDR2 YYEKEE (reference sequence). The CDR3 DNA follows: TGTGCCAGCAGCCCGCAGGAGGGAAACTATGGCTACACCTTC. Translated, it gives CASSPQEGNYGYTF.

The gene calls are TRBV3-1 (or the pseudogene TRBV3-2) and TRBJ1-4, with 7 bases fitting TRBD1. The V gene's germline CDR1 is LGHDT and CDR2 YNNKEL (reference sequence). The CDR3 has 15 residues. J lost 6 bases, V lost 4 bases, and 8 bases had no gene match. The chain's CDR3 is CASSPQTGYYEKLFF. The CDR3 DNA reads as TGTGCCAGCAGCCCCCAGACAGGGTACTATGAAAAACTGTTTTTT.

The chain is built from TRBV6-1 and TRBJ2-5; 13 nucleotides line up with TRBD2. This CDR3 is 16 amino acids long. Germline V gene data show CDR1 as MNHNS and CDR2 as SASEGT. The J segment lost 5 bases and the V segment lost 5 bases, leaving 8 bases of the junction unmatched. Written as DNA, the CDR3 is TGTGCCAGCAGTCAAGGACTAGCGGGGGTTAGCGAGACCCAGTACTTC. Amino acid sequence: CASSQGLAGVSETQYF.

This clone was seen a handful of times. The genes are TRBV6-1 and TRBJ2-1; TRBD2 matches at 10 bases. The V segment lost 2 bases and the J segment 6 bases; nucleotides outside the gene matches: 4. Germline V gives CDR1 MNHNS, CDR2 SASEGT. This CDR3 comprises 15 residues. The CDR3 here is CASSESLAGINEQFF. The CDR3 nucleotides are TGTGCCAGCAGTGAATCACTAGCGGGGATCAATGAGCAGTTCTTC.

The gene calls are TRBV12-3 or TRBV12-4 and TRBJ2-3; perhaps TRBD1 as D (5 bases). Trimming took off 10 bases at V and 1 base at J, with 9 bases between the two ends. The CDR3 totals 12 residues. Written as DNA, the CDR3 is TGTGCCACGACAGTTCGCACAGATACGCAGTATTTT. This translates into CATTVRTDTQYF.

The chain is built from TRBV15 and TRBJ1-5, with D possibly TRBD1 on 6 matching bases. V lost 9 bases and J 1 base, leaving 16 bases between the germline ends. Germline CDR1 LNHNV, CDR2 YYDKDF (reference sequence). CDR3 length: 15 residues. CDR3 bases: TGTGCCACTCGCCGGGGGGGCGCGAGCAATCAGCCCCAGCATTTT. This codes for CATRRGGASNQPQHF.

The J gene is TRBJ2-5, the V gene TRBV12-3 or TRBV12-4; no clear D gene. CDR3 length: 12 residues. V lost 3 bases and J 1 base, leaving 3 bases between the germline ends. Here the CDR3 DNA reads TGTGCCAGCAGTTTGCGCCAAGAGACCCAGTACTTC. Amino acids: CASSLRQETQYF.

The rearrangement links TRBV13 to TRBJ1-2; D possibly corresponds to TRBD1 (5 bases). Germline values: CDR1 PRHDT, CDR2 FYEKMQ (reference sequence). V lost 0 bases and J 0 bases, leaving 8 bases between the germline ends. The CDR3 contains 15 residues. The chain's CDR3 is CASSLGTGPNYGYTF. The CDR3 DNA follows: TGTGCCAGCAGCTTAGGTACAGGACCTAACTATGGCTACACCTTC.

V and J are TRBV10-3 and TRBJ2-1; 11 nucleotides match TRBD2. V gave up 6 bases and J gave up 8 bases; unmatched junction bases: 12. CDR1 is ENHRY, CDR2 SYGVKD, per germline. This CDR3 region has 16 residues. The CDR3 loop is CAISENVAGGSDEQFF. CDR3 in DNA: TGTGCCATCAGCGAAAATGTAGCGGGAGGGTCCGATGAGCAGTTCTTC.